This entry lists 5 T cell receptor beta chains sequenced from one sample in a study of T cell clonotyping in hematopoietic cell transplantation. Profiled with immunoSEQ multiplex PCR; TCRdb holds only in-frame clones, not every one. The sample records over 35,000 clones, about 90% being singletons. The specimen was peripheral blood mononuclear cells. These receptors came from a woman between 40 and 55 years old in good health. Some clones in this sample may be carry-over from other donors' samples.

The chain has TRBV30 and TRBJ2-3; the match to TRBD2 covers 10 bases. CDR1 and CDR2 (germline): GTSNPN, SVGIG (reference sequence). The CDR3 covers 15 residues. V shed 5 bases, J shed 1 base, and the junction held 6 bases outside the gene matches. The CDR3 nucleotides are TGTGCCTGGGGACGAGCGGGAGGGGGCACAGATACGCAGTATTTT. It codes for CAWGRAGGGTDTQYF.

This rearrangement joins TRBV30 to TRBJ2-7, with TRBD2 matching over 8 bases. CDR3 length: 14 amino acids. Trimming cost V 1 base and J 3 bases; bases outside gene matches: 5. Germline assignment: CDR1 GTSNPN and CDR2 SVGIG (reference sequence). CDR3: CAWSGSAGVYEQYF. For the CDR3, the DNA is TGTGCCTGGAGTGGGTCAGCGGGAGTCTACGAGCAGTACTTC.

This chain uses TRBV14 with TRBJ2-7; D uncertain. The CDR3 covers 11 residues. Germline CDR1 SGHDN, CDR2 FVKESK. Trimming removed 4 bases at V and 4 bases at J, with 5 bases between. The CDR3 coding sequence is TGTGCCAGCAGCCTGACGTACGAGCAGTACTTC. The encoded protein is CASSLTYEQYF. Full variable domain (remainder filled in from reference TRBV14 and TRBJ2-7): EAGVTQFPSHSVIEKGQTVTLRCDPISGHDNLYWYRRVMGKEIKFLLHFVKESKQDESGMPNNRFLAERTGGTYSTLKVQPAELEDSGVYFCASSLTYEQYFGPGTRLTVT.

This clone was detected only once. This chain joins TRBV5-4 and TRBJ2-3; TRBD2 is a possible D gene (5 bases). The CDR3 is 14 residues long. The V and J ends lost 3 bases and 6 bases respectively, with 14 bases between them. Germline CDR1 reads SGHNT; CDR2 reads YYREEE (reference sequence). In DNA form, the CDR3 reads TGTGCCAGCAGCTCGCGGGCGCCCCGGGATACGCAGTATTTT. This encodes CASSSRAPRDTQYF.

This clone appeared once. The chain recombines TRBV6-6 with TRBJ1-2; D might be TRBD1 (5 bases). Per germline, CDR1 MNHNY and CDR2 SVGAGI (reference sequence). V lost 8 bases and J lost 4, with 23 bases in between. There are 16 residues in the CDR3. The CDR3 bases are TGTGCCAGCGGTTCGAGTGGCCAGGGCCAAACCTATGGCTACACCTTC. This encodes CASGSSGQGQTYGYTF.